The 24 T cell receptor beta chains listed next were all sequenced from one sample in a study of T-cell reconstitution after alpha-beta-depleted transplantation in children. It was with unique molecular identifiers that the TCRbeta library was prepared. TCRdb used MiXCR to reprocess the PCR reads, holding one entry per CDR3 protein. The profile shows 450,000 to 700,000 distinct CDR3 sequences, roughly 27% of them singletons. The sample in question was PBMCs, obtained before TCRalphabeta/CD19-depleted stem cell transplant. All receptors come from a boy younger than two with Wiskott-Aldrich syndrome, due to receive a stem cell transplant.

This clonotype was counted only a few times. This chain connects TRBV24-1 to TRBJ2-3; D not resolved. Germline V gives CDR1 KGHDR, CDR2 SFDVKD. V lost 3 bases and J 5 bases, leaving 8 bases between the germline ends. The CDR3 consists of 13 residues. CDR3 nucleotides: TGTGCCACCAGTGATCCCTTTAAAGATACGCAGTATTTT. Amino acids: CATSDPFKDTQYF.

V usage is TRBV20-1 and J usage is TRBJ2-1; D gene unclear. The V end lost 2 bases, the J end lost 4 bases, and 15 bases lay between the germline ends. The CDR3 covers 15 residues. Germline V CDR1 and CDR2: DFQATT, SNEGSKA (reference sequence). The CDR3 DNA follows: TGCAGTGCTAGATTGGTGGGCCTGGGGTACAATGAGCAGTTCTTC. Residues: CSARLVGLGYNEQFF.

The chain is built from TRBV29-1 and TRBJ2-7; perhaps TRBD1 as D (6 bases). The germline V gene encodes CDR1 SQVTM and CDR2 ANQGSEA. V lost 7 bases and J 2 bases, leaving 12 bases between the germline ends. This CDR3 comprises 12 residues. The CDR3 nucleotides are TGCAGCGCAGGGGTGGATGCCTACGAGCAGTACTTC. Translating gives CSAGVDAYEQYF.

Concerning this clonotype itself: The CDR3 ends on some other residue instead of the conserved phenylalanine or tryptophan, so this is likely a read error. V and J are TRBV5-1 and TRBJ2-2, with 7 bases fitting TRBD2. With V trimmed by 4 bases and J by 1 base, 10 bases remained unmatched. The CDR3 is made up of 17 amino acids. Germline CDR1 and CDR2: SGHRS and YFSETQ. The CDR3 sequence is CASSPSPGTMNTGELFS. CDR3 in DNA: TGCGCCAGCAGCCCCAGCCCTGGGACTATGAACACCGGGGAGCTGTTTTCT.

The chain recombines TRBV5-1 with TRBJ2-7, with D possibly being TRBD1 or TRBD2 (5 bases each). Trimming removed 5 bases at V and 2 bases at J, with 11 bases between. Germline-derived CDR1 and CDR2 are SGHRS and YFSETQ. The CDR3 is 13 amino acids. As DNA, the CDR3 is TGCGCCAGCAGGGGGGACGGAACCTACGAGCAGTACTTC. The encoded protein is CASRGDGTYEQYF. Full variable domain (missing parts from reference TRBV5-1 and TRBJ2-7): KAGVTQTPRYLIKTRGQQVTLSCSPISGHRSVSWYQQTPGQGLQFLFEYFSETQRNKGNFPGRFSGRQFSNSRSEMNVSTLELGDSALYLCASRGDGTYEQYFGPGTRLTVT.

The chain uses TRBV15 and TRBJ2-1; a possible D gene is TRBD2 (5 bases). CDR1 is LNHNV and CDR2 is YYDKDF in the germline V gene (reference sequence). CDR3 length equals 15 residues. The germline V and J ends were trimmed by 0 bases and 4 bases, with 10 bases remaining between them. In nucleotides, the CDR3 is TGTGCCACCAGCAGAGATAAGTCGGGATACAATGAGCAGTTCTTC. Translated: CATSRDKSGYNEQFF.

This clonotype was observed many times. The CDR3 DNA sequence: TGTGCCAGCTCACCACCGGGACTAGCCAAAAACATTCAGTACTTC. Its translation is CASSPPGLAKNIQYF. V and J are TRBV18 and TRBJ2-4; D is perhaps TRBD2 (6 bases). The V gene lost 0 bases and the J gene lost 0 bases, with 6 bases spanning the gap. CDR1 is KGHSH, CDR2 LQKENI, per germline. The CDR3 has 15 residues. Together with reference TRBV18 and TRBJ2-4, the CDR3 gives the full variable domain: NAGVMQNPRHLVRRRGQEARLRCSPMKGHSHVYWYRQLPEEGLKFMVYLQKENIIDESGMPKERFSAEFPKEGPSILRIQQVVRGDSAAYFCASSPPGLAKNIQYFGAGTRLSVL.

CDR3 in amino acids: CASSPSPDRGIYEQYF. The CDR3 bases are TGTGCCAGCAGCCCCTCCCCGGACAGGGGAATCTACGAGCAGTACTTC. This chain joins TRBV12-3 or TRBV12-4 and TRBJ2-7, with 9 positions matching TRBD1. The CDR3 runs to 16 residues. V lost 6 bases and J lost 3; bases outside the gene matches: 12.

The chain joins TRBV5-6 to TRBJ1-2; 9 positions agree with TRBD1. Per germline, CDR1 SGHDT and CDR2 YYEEEE. CDR3 length: 14 residues. V dropped 4 bases and J dropped 7; count of bases not matched to a gene: 8. The CDR3 DNA reads as TGTGCCAGCAGCCAACAGGGGGCCCGGGGTGGCTACACCTTC. It yields the protein CASSQQGARGGYTF.

This clonotype was picked up a small number of times. The gene calls are TRBV5-1 and TRBJ1-5, with 11 positions matching TRBD1. This CDR3 contains 14 residues. Germline V gene lookup returns CDR1 SGHRS and CDR2 YFSETQ. J was trimmed by 5 bases and V by 10 bases; bases with no gene match: 8. The CDR3 region is CACYGQGAYQPQHF. DNA of the CDR3: TGCGCCTGTTACGGACAGGGGGCTTATCAGCCCCAGCATTTT.

This clonotype occurred a few times. The rearrangement links TRBV20-1 to TRBJ2-1; the match to TRBD2 covers 12 bases. This CDR3 has 15 amino acids. Per germline, CDR1 DFQATT and CDR2 SNEGSKA (reference sequence). Trimming cost V 0 bases and J 4 bases; bases outside gene matches: 1. CDR3 amino acids: CSARDGLAGYNEQFF. The CDR3 region has the DNA TGCAGTGCTAGAGATGGACTAGCGGGGTACAATGAGCAGTTCTTC.

This clonotype has just a few counts. V is TRBV12-3 or TRBV12-4 and J is TRBJ2-5; D might be TRBD2 (6 bases). Trimming stripped 8 bases from V and 3 bases from J, with 16 bases between. This CDR3 contains 14 residues. As DNA, the CDR3 is TGTGCCAGCGGGCAGGGACTGCAGAAAGAGACCCAGTACTTC. Translation: CASGQGLQKETQYF.

The gene calls are TRBV6-6 and TRBJ2-1, with D possibly being TRBD2 (5 bases). Germline V gene sequence: CDR1 MNHNY, CDR2 SVGAGI (reference sequence). CDR3 size: 12 residues. V gave up 6 bases and J gave up 15 bases, with 18 bases separating them. CDR3 in DNA: TGTGCCAGCAGCCCACAGCTACGCGGAGGGTTCTTC. Its translation: CASSPQLRGGFF.

The V gene is TRBV20-1, the J gene TRBJ1-5; no clear D. Germline V gene lookup returns CDR1 DFQATT and CDR2 SNEGSKA (reference sequence). The CDR3 extends over 14 amino acids. The ends were cut back, 3 bases at V and 6 bases at J, with 15 bases in the middle. Here the CDR3 reads CSASPVILGQPQHF. In nucleotides, the CDR3 is TGCAGTGCTAGCCCGGTGATATTGGGTCAGCCCCAGCATTTT.

This clonotype occurred a few times. This chain joins TRBV7-9 and TRBJ1-6; no clear D gene. There are 15 residues in the CDR3. V lost 5 bases, J lost 5 bases, and 13 bases lay in between. The germline V gene encodes CDR1 SEHNR and CDR2 FQNEAQ (reference sequence). The CDR3 is CASSSSGRNNSPLHF. Here the CDR3 DNA reads TGTGCCAGCAGCAGTTCGGGCAGAAATAATTCACCCCTCCACTTT.

This clonotype was counted a few times. The chain is built from TRBV4-1 and TRBJ2-2, with 10 bases lining up with TRBD1. The CDR3 is 15 residues long. The germline gives CDR1 MGHRA, CDR2 YSYEKL. V lost 5 bases to trimming and J lost 6 bases; unmatched junction nucleotides: 6. The CDR3 DNA is TGCGCCAGCAGCTCCCCGGGACAGGGGTCCGGGGAGCTGTTTTTT. Residues: CASSSPGQGSGELFF.

In its sample, this clonotype was seen once. V usage is TRBV15 and J usage is TRBJ2-7; 9 positions match TRBD2. The V gene's germline CDR1 is LNHNV and CDR2 YYDKDF (reference sequence). This CDR3 is 16 amino acids long. V was pared by 1 base and J by 4 bases, with 8 bases of the junction left unmatched. The CDR3 coding sequence is TGTGCCACCAGCAGAGCGGGGGCGGGGGGGACTTACGAGCAGTACTTC. Its protein product is CATSRAGAGGTYEQYF.

This clonotype has more than one count but fewer than ten. This sequence joins TRBV7-9 and TRBJ2-7; TRBD2 agrees at 8 bases. The CDR3 is 14 amino acids. The V gene's germline CDR1 is SEHNR and CDR2 FQNEAQ (reference sequence). The V and J ends lost 2 bases and 6 bases, in that order; junction bases with no gene match: 6. The CDR3 coding sequence is TGTGCCAGCAGCTTAATGGGACTAGTTGGCGAGCAGTACTTC. Its translation is CASSLMGLVGEQYF.

This sequence joins TRBV5-1 and TRBJ2-3; D unresolved. Per germline, CDR1 SGHRS and CDR2 YFSETQ. Between the trimmed V and J ends, which lost 4 bases and 0 bases, there was a span of 15 bases. CDR3 size: 16 residues. Here the CDR3 reads CASSETKATSTDTQYF. The CDR3 nucleotides read TGCGCCAGCAGCGAAACAAAGGCTACTAGCACAGATACGCAGTATTTT.

This clonotype appeared a few times. This chain connects TRBV14 to TRBJ2-3; D gene ambiguous. This CDR3 contains 14 residues. The V gene's germline CDR1 is SGHDN and CDR2 FVKESK. Trimming cost V 4 bases and J 2 bases, with 10 bases left between them. Written as DNA, the CDR3 is TGTGCCAGCAGCCCCCTCGTACACACAGATACGCAGTATTTT. Translation: CASSPLVHTDTQYF.

The rearrangement joins TRBV7-3 to TRBJ2-2, with D unclear. Deletions cut 1 base from V and 1 base from J, with 10 bases between. Per the germline V gene, CDR1 is SGHTA and CDR2 is FQGTGA. The CDR3 consists of 16 residues. DNA of the CDR3: TGTGCCAGCAGCTTAAATTCGGTTTTGAACACCGGGGAGCTGTTTTTT. This gives the protein CASSLNSVLNTGELFF.

This clonotype was observed a handful of times. The gene calls are TRBV10-3 and TRBJ2-1; tentative D call: TRBD1 (5 bases). The V end was cut by 5 bases, the J end by 1 base, with 21 bases between. CDR3 length: 18 amino acids. Germline V gives CDR1 ENHRY, CDR2 SYGVKD. CDR3 DNA sequence: TGTGCCATCAGTAATCTATTAGGGGCTCCAGGGTCCTACAATGAGCAGTTCTTC. Its protein is CAISNLLGAPGSYNEQFF.

A few counts support this clonotype. The V and J genes are TRBV10-3 and TRBJ2-7; 11 nucleotides agree with TRBD1. CDR3 size: 14 residues. V was clipped by 7 bases and J by 3 bases; unmatched bases: 5. Germline assignment: CDR1 ENHRY and CDR2 SYGVKD. The CDR3 here is CAITLGQGDYEQYF. The CDR3 DNA follows: TGTGCCATCACCTTGGGACAGGGGGACTACGAGCAGTACTTC.

V is TRBV10-3 and J is TRBJ2-6, with TRBD2 matching 8 bases. From germline, CDR1 is ENHRY and CDR2 SYGVKD. There are 16 residues in the CDR3. V dropped 11 bases and J dropped 4; count of bases not matched to a gene: 13. This CDR3 is CAHGGGAGAGANVLTF. The CDR3 bases are TGTGCCCACGGTGGGGGAGCGGGAGCAGGGGCCAACGTCCTGACTTTC.